Below, 10 T cell receptor beta chains from the same sample are listed, as sequenced in a study of CD8 T cells in Susac syndrome. RNA amounts of about 0.45 to 1 ug underwent reverse transcription with random hexamers. TCRdb passed the immunoSEQ multiplex PCR reads through MiXCR, listing each CDR3 protein once. The data contain fewer than 95,000 distinct CDR3 sequences, about 96% of them singletons. Sequencing was done on a sample of CD8+ T cells from PBMCs. The source is a human donor with Susac syndrome.

The V gene is TRBV5-6, the J gene TRBJ1-2; D possibly corresponds to TRBD1 (5 bases). Deletions cut 7 bases from V and 7 bases from J, with 14 bases between. Per germline, CDR1 SGHDT and CDR2 YYEEEE. This CDR3 region has 12 residues. CDR3 DNA sequence: TGTGCCAGCGCCTCGGGGGTGGGTGGCTACACCTTC. It is translated as CASASGVGGYTF. Full variable domain (outside the CDR3, taken from reference TRBV5-6 and TRBJ1-2): DAGVTQSPTHLIKTRGQQVTLRCSPKSGHDTVSWYQQALGQGPQFIFQYYEEEERQRGNFPDRFSGHQFPNYSSELNVNALLLGDSALYLCASASGVGGYTFGSGTRLTVV.

The chain combines TRBV7-2 with TRBJ1-2, with 8 bases aligning to TRBD1. Trimming cost V 5 bases and J 5 bases; bases outside gene matches: 10. CDR1 is SGHTA and CDR2 is FQGNSA in the germline V gene. CDR3 length: 15 amino acids. The CDR3 protein is CASSPFDRGLYGYTF. The CDR3 DNA sequence: TGTGCCAGCAGCCCCTTCGACAGGGGACTTTATGGCTACACCTTC.

This sequence joins TRBV2 and TRBJ1-2, with a tentative D call TRBD1 (5 bases). CDR3 length equals 14 residues. The germline V gene has CDR1 SNHLY and CDR2 FYNNEI. V lost 6 bases to trimming and J lost 4 bases, with 15 bases between them. The CDR3 region has the DNA TGTGCCAGCAGATCCCGGGGGAGAAGCTATGGCTACACCTTC. It specifies CASRSRGRSYGYTF.

V is TRBV13 and J is TRBJ1-6; D unresolved. Germline assignment: CDR1 PRHDT and CDR2 FYEKMQ (reference sequence). The CDR3 totals 14 residues. V was trimmed by 3 bases and J by 8 bases, leaving 11 bases between them. Written as DNA, the CDR3 is TGTGCCAGCAGCTTGCCGCCCCGGGATTCACCCCTCCACTTT. It translates to CASSLPPRDSPLHF.

J is TRBJ2-7 and V is TRBV14; tentative D call: TRBD2 (5 bases). The CDR3 is 13 amino acids. Germline V gene lookup returns CDR1 SGHDN and CDR2 FVKESK. V was cut by 1 base and J by 6 bases, with 10 bases left in between. The CDR3 here is CASSQAGGSEQYF. CDR3 in DNA: TGTGCCAGCAGCCAAGCAGGAGGAAGCGAGCAGTACTTC.

This chain connects TRBV30 to TRBJ1-1; unclear D gene. This CDR3 has 12 residues. V shed 3 bases and J shed 9 bases, with 14 bases lying between them. Germline V gives CDR1 GTSNPN, CDR2 SVGIG (reference sequence). The CDR3 loop reads CAWSALTSKAFF. Here the CDR3 DNA reads TGTGCCTGGAGCGCATTGACCAGTAAAGCTTTCTTT.

J is TRBJ2-5 and V is TRBV27; D is ambiguous. This CDR3 is 15 amino acids long. V shed 7 bases and J shed 2 bases, with 17 bases lying between them. The germline gives CDR1 MNHEY, CDR2 SMNVEV (reference sequence). CDR3 region: CASKPGGVGQETQYF. For the CDR3, the DNA is TGTGCCAGCAAACCAGGCGGTGTAGGACAAGAGACCCAGTACTTC.

The J gene is TRBJ1-6, the V gene TRBV7-2; TRBD1 aligns across 11 bases. The length of the CDR3 is 15 residues. Germline V gene data show CDR1 as SGHTA and CDR2 as FQGNSA. J gave up 7 bases and V 5 bases, and 4 bases lay outside the gene matches. CDR3: CASSRRDRGNSPLHF. The CDR3, as DNA: TGTGCCAGCAGCCGGCGGGACAGGGGGAATTCACCCCTCCACTTT.

V gene TRBV28 combines with J gene TRBJ2-5; D perhaps matches TRBD2 (5 bases). Trimming stripped 4 bases from V and 5 bases from J, with 14 bases between. The CDR3 is 14 amino acids. Germline assignment: CDR1 MDHEN and CDR2 SYDVKM. The CDR3: CASSSTLEVETQYF. CDR3 sequence (DNA): TGTGCCAGCAGTTCGACTCTGGAGGTTGAGACCCAGTACTTC.

The chain employs TRBV20-1 and TRBJ1-2; D call uncertain. V was cut by 5 bases and J by 3 bases, with 13 bases left in between. This CDR3 is 13 amino acids long. CDR1 is DFQATT and CDR2 is SNEGSKA in the germline V gene (reference sequence). DNA for the CDR3: TGCAGTGCTCCCCGGGAGAAGGACTATGGCTACACCTTC. Residues: CSAPREKDYGYTF.